The 23 T cell receptor beta chains listed next were all sequenced from one sample in a study of T cell repertoires in cytomegalovirus infection. TCRdb re-analysed the reads in MiXCR, keeping a single row per CDR3 protein. This table has a few hundred thousand distinct CDR3 sequences, 20% to 25% appearing once. No cognate antigen is known for these TCRs. The source was cultured PBMCs, collected from culture after CMV antigen stimulation. Receptors were obtained from a human donor in good health (CMV status not recorded). Some clones in this sample may be carry-over from other donors' samples.

This clonotype was picked up many times. The chain uses TRBV28 and TRBJ1-2; D unclear. Germline V gene sequence: CDR1 MDHEN, CDR2 SYDVKM. The V gene lost 6 bases and the J gene lost 3 bases, with 14 bases spanning the gap. The CDR3 is made up of 14 amino acids. The CDR3 sequence: CASRPPRYDYGYTF. The CDR3 DNA reads TGTGCCAGCAGACCCCCACGGTATGACTATGGCTACACCTTC.

This clonotype appeared many times. The chain is built from TRBV20-1 and TRBJ2-3, with D perhaps matching TRBD2 (5 bases). The CDR3 contains 16 residues. V was clipped by 2 bases and J by 4 bases, with 19 bases between them. The germline gives CDR1 DFQATT, CDR2 SNEGSKA (reference sequence). Here the CDR3 reads CSARTRSGSKADTQYF. The CDR3 DNA reads TGCAGTGCTAGAACACGAAGCGGCTCAAAGGCAGATACGCAGTATTTT.

This chain connects TRBV11-3 to TRBJ2-1; 10 positions agree with TRBD2. There are 16 residues in the CDR3. Germline loops: CDR1 SGHNT, CDR2 YENEEA. J gave up 9 bases and V 3 bases, and 11 bases lay outside the gene matches. The CDR3 here is CASSFLAGALSREQFF. DNA of the CDR3: TGTGCCAGCAGCTTCCTAGCGGGGGCCCTTTCTCGTGAGCAGTTCTTC.

The rearrangement links TRBV28 to TRBJ2-7; no clear D. The V gene lost 6 bases and the J gene lost 7 bases, with 19 bases spanning the gap. CDR1 is MDHEN and CDR2 is SYDVKM in the germline V gene. The CDR3 runs 14 residues. The CDR3 DNA follows: TGTGCCAGCAGCCAAACGCGAGCGAGCCAAGAGCAGTACTTC. This sequence encodes CASSQTRASQEQYF.

This clonotype was observed at least ten times. The rearrangement links TRBV20-1 to TRBJ1-3; the D gene is possibly TRBD1 (5 bases). The CDR3 runs 13 residues. CDR1 is DFQATT and CDR2 is SNEGSKA in the germline V gene (reference sequence). The CDR3 region has the DNA TGCAGCGCAGAAGTGGGGGCTGGAAACACCATATATTTT. Protein sequence: CSAEVGAGNTIYF.

This clonotype was counted only a few times. This rearrangement joins TRBV19 to TRBJ1-3; D is possibly TRBD1 (5 bases). Germline V gene lookup returns CDR1 LNHDA and CDR2 SQIVND (reference sequence). Trimming removed 2 bases at V and 1 base at J, with 6 bases between. The CDR3 extends over 14 amino acids. CDR3 sequence: CASSITGSGNTIYF. In DNA form, the CDR3 reads TGTGCCAGTAGTATAACAGGTTCTGGAAACACCATATATTTT.

This clonotype appeared many times. The chain links TRBV4-3 to TRBJ2-6; D may be TRBD1 (6 bases). With 9 bases removed from V and 4 bases from J, the gap between germline ends came to 25 bases. Germline assignment: CDR1 LGHNA and CDR2 YSLEER. This CDR3 contains 18 residues. CDR3 sequence: CASSARSEGETGANVLTF. CDR3 coding DNA: TGCGCCAGTTCTGCCCGGAGCGAGGGGGAGACAGGGGCCAACGTCCTGACTTTC.

This clonotype occurred a few times. V and J are TRBV5-1 and TRBJ2-1, with a weak D call TRBD1 (6 bases). Germline loops: CDR1 SGHRS, CDR2 YFSETQ. Trimming took off 4 bases at V and 2 bases at J, with 16 bases between the two ends. This CDR3 is 16 amino acids long. The CDR3: CASSGGRSRTYNEQFF. CDR3 coding DNA: TGCGCCAGCAGCGGGGGCCGCTCCCGGACCTACAATGAGCAGTTCTTC.

This clonotype turned up a few times. The rearrangement links TRBV4-3 to TRBJ2-1; TRBD2 matches 15 bases. The J segment lost 12 bases and the V segment lost 0 bases, leaving 6 bases of the junction unmatched. The germline gives CDR1 LGHNA, CDR2 YSLEER. The CDR3 is 16 residues long. CDR3 region: CASSQDPGLAGGLQFF. The CDR3, as DNA: TGCGCCAGCAGCCAAGACCCCGGACTAGCGGGAGGGTTGCAGTTCTTC.

This clonotype was seen repeatedly, ten times or more. This rearrangement joins TRBV12-3 or TRBV12-4 to TRBJ1-5; D gene uncertain. CDR3 length equals 14 residues. V was trimmed by 6 bases and J by 4 bases, leaving 13 bases between them. This CDR3 reads CASSRVGGNQPQHF. CDR3 nucleotide sequence: TGTGCCAGCAGCCGCGTCGGCGGGAATCAGCCCCAGCATTTT.

This chain uses TRBV7-4 with TRBJ1-4, with TRBD1 identical over 7 bases. J lost 7 bases, V lost 3 bases, and 8 bases had no gene match. The CDR3 contains 15 residues. CDR1 and CDR2 (germline): SGHVT, SQSDAQ. This CDR3 is CASSFRDRGGEKLFF. In nucleotides, the CDR3 is TGTGCCAGCAGCTTCCGGGACAGAGGGGGTGAAAAACTGTTTTTT.

The chain is built from TRBV11-2 and TRBJ2-5; D gene uncertain. Between the trimmed V and J ends, which lost 2 bases and 1 base, there was a span of 8 bases. The CDR3 contains 14 residues. Germline values: CDR1 SGHAT, CDR2 FQNNGV. This CDR3 is CASSLLSFQETQYF. For the CDR3, the DNA is TGTGCCAGCAGCTTACTTAGCTTCCAAGAGACCCAGTACTTC. The full variable domain, rest sourced from reference TRBV11-2 and TRBJ2-5, is EAGVAQSPRYKIIEKRQSVAFWCNPISGHATLYWYQQILGQGPKLLIQFQNNGVVDDSQLPKDRFSAERLKGVDSTLKIQPAKLEDSAVYLCASSLLSFQETQYFGPGTRLLVL.

V gene TRBV29-1 combines with J gene TRBJ2-7; D gene uncertain. This CDR3 spans 13 amino acids. V lost 0 bases and J 0 bases, leaving 6 bases between the germline ends. Germline values: CDR1 SQVTM, CDR2 ANQGSEA. The CDR3 DNA follows: TGCAGCGTTGAAGACGGAACCTCCTACGAGCAGTACTTC. Protein product: CSVEDGTSYEQYF.

This clonotype has more than one count but fewer than ten. V usage is TRBV6-5 and J usage is TRBJ2-3, with D unresolved. The CDR3 has 14 amino acids. Germline lookup yields CDR1 MNHEY and CDR2 SVGAGI. V was cut by 2 bases and J by 1 base, with 7 bases left in between. The CDR3 loop is CASSYLPRTDTQYF. CDR3 in DNA: TGTGCCAGCAGTTACCTGCCTCGCACAGATACGCAGTATTTT.

This clonotype was detected a few times. V is TRBV20-1 and J is TRBJ2-7, with unresolved D. Germline lookup yields CDR1 DFQATT and CDR2 SNEGSKA (reference sequence). V was trimmed by 7 bases and J by 0 bases, leaving 10 bases between them. The CDR3 is made up of 12 amino acids. In DNA form, the CDR3 reads TGCAGTGTCGGACGCCCCTCCTACGAGCAGTACTTC. It translates to CSVGRPSYEQYF.

CDR3 sequence reads: CASTGHLNTEAFF. The CDR3 bases are TGTGCCAGCACGGGACACCTGAACACTGAAGCTTTCTTT. V is TRBV28 and J is TRBJ1-1, with D possibly being TRBD1 (6 bases). The V end lost 7 bases, the J end lost 0 bases, and 9 bases lay between the germline ends. This CDR3 spans 13 amino acids. CDR1 is MDHEN and CDR2 is SYDVKM in the germline V gene.

This clonotype showed up just a few times. The genes are TRBV20-1 and TRBJ1-5; D unresolved. This CDR3 comprises 14 residues. From germline, CDR1 is DFQATT and CDR2 SNEGSKA (reference sequence). V gave up 1 base and J gave up 2 bases, with 9 bases separating them. CDR3 sequence (DNA): TGCAGTGCTAGAGCGAGCACCCGCAATCAGCCCCAGCATTTT. Amino acid sequence: CSARASTRNQPQHF.

The J gene is TRBJ2-7, the V gene TRBV4-1; TRBD1 matches 9 bases. V shed 2 bases, J shed 0 bases, and the junction held 2 bases outside the gene matches. CDR1 is MGHRA and CDR2 is YSYEKL in the germline V gene. The CDR3 runs to 15 residues. CDR3: CASSQSGQGSYEQYF. For the CDR3, the DNA is TGCGCCAGCAGCCAATCGGGACAGGGCTCCTACGAGCAGTACTTC.

The rearrangement uses TRBV19 and TRBJ2-3; TRBD2 matches at 14 bases. V lost 3 bases to trimming and J lost 3 bases; unmatched junction nucleotides: 5. This CDR3 spans 17 amino acids. In germline, CDR1 is LNHDA, CDR2 SQIVND (reference sequence). CDR3 loop: CASSMNGLAGGTDTQYF. The CDR3 DNA follows: TGTGCCAGTAGTATGAATGGACTAGCGGGAGGAACAGATACGCAGTATTTT.

There are many counts of this clonotype. V is TRBV7-2 and J is TRBJ2-6; unclear D gene. The CDR3 consists of 13 residues. CDR1 and CDR2 (germline): SGHTA, FQGNSA. V lost 1 base and J 3 bases, leaving 1 base between the germline ends. CDR3 region: CASSLGGANVLTF. For the CDR3, the DNA is TGTGCCAGCAGCTTAGGTGGGGCCAACGTCCTGACTTTC. The whole variable domain, filled in from reference TRBV7-2 and TRBJ2-6, reads GAGVSQSPSNKVTEKGKDVELRCDPISGHTALYWYRQSLGQGLEFLIYFQGNSAPDKSGLPSDRFSAERTGGSVSTLTIQRTQQEDSAVYLCASSLGGANVLTFGAGSRLTVL.

The J gene is TRBJ2-6, the V gene TRBV5-5; D may match TRBD1 or TRBD2 (5 bases each). This CDR3 has 18 amino acids. The V end lost 2 bases, the J end lost 0 bases, and 15 bases lay between the germline ends. CDR1 and CDR2 from the germline V gene are SGHKS and YYEKEE (reference sequence). The chain's CDR3 is CASSFTGRLSSGANVLTF. The CDR3, as DNA: TGTGCCAGCAGCTTTACGGGACGTCTTAGCTCTGGGGCCAACGTCCTGACTTTC.

In this sample, this clonotype turned up many times. The chain carries TRBV7-9 and TRBJ1-4, with TRBD1 identical over 8 bases. V was pared by 5 bases and J by 8 bases, with 10 bases of the junction left unmatched. Germline assignment: CDR1 SEHNR and CDR2 FQNEAQ (reference sequence). This CDR3 is built from 15 residues. This chain's CDR3 is CASSPRQGMGEKLFF. The CDR3, as DNA: TGTGCCAGCAGCCCCCGACAGGGGATGGGGGAAAAACTGTTTTTT.

This clonotype has just a few counts. V is TRBV20-1 and J is TRBJ2-1, with TRBD2 identical over 12 bases. Germline assignment: CDR1 DFQATT and CDR2 SNEGSKA (reference sequence). J gave up 10 bases and V 5 bases, and 6 bases lay outside the gene matches. CDR3 length: 13 residues. The CDR3 coding sequence is TGCAGTGCTCGGACTAGCGGGGTAGGAGAGCAGTTCTTC. Amino acids: CSARTSGVGEQFF.